The 10 T cell receptor beta chains listed next were all sequenced from one sample in a study of CD8+CD57+ T cells in acquired aplastic anemia. Genomic DNA, the template, was used for profiling of the TCR beta VDJ and CDR3. TCRdb used MiXCR to reprocess the reads, holding one entry per CDR3 protein. The sample has around 400,000 distinct CDR3 sequences; just under 70% are singletons. The specimen was sorted CD4+, CD8+, or CD8+CD57+ T cells (not recorded which) from PBMCs. These receptors all come from a human donor in good health, serving as a control.

The rearrangement joins TRBV20-1 to TRBJ2-3; 13 bases agree with TRBD2. The trim removed 6 bases at V and 2 bases at J, leaving 20 bases unmatched. Germline V CDR1 and CDR2: DFQATT, SNEGSKA (reference sequence). The CDR3 is made up of 20 amino acids. CDR3 protein: CSATSPGLAGFFSPTDTQYF. Here the CDR3 DNA reads TGCAGTGCCACCAGTCCGGGACTAGCGGGGTTTTTCTCACCCACAGATACGCAGTATTTT.

The V call is TRBV11-1, the J call TRBJ1-6; the D gene is possibly TRBD1 (5 bases). The CDR3 is made up of 15 amino acids. In germline, CDR1 is SGHAT, CDR2 FQDESV (reference sequence). The V end was cut by 0 bases, the J end by 10 bases, with 13 bases between. CDR3 nucleotides: TGTGCCAGCAGCTTAGCGCGGGGGGTTCGGTCACCCCTCCACTTT. Its translation is CASSLARGVRSPLHF.

The chain links TRBV15 to TRBJ2-6; maybe TRBD1 (5 bases). CDR1 and CDR2 from the germline V gene are LNHNV and YYDKDF (reference sequence). Deletions cut 5 bases from V and 0 bases from J, with 14 bases between. This CDR3 is 17 amino acids long. The CDR3 DNA reads TGTGCCACCAGCGGCCGAACAGGAATCTCTGGGGCCAACGTCCTGACTTTC. As protein: CATSGRTGISGANVLTF.

On this clonotype itself: One end of the junction varies from germline; a read error may be responsible. V and J are TRBV2 and TRBJ1-1; unclear D gene. Per the germline V gene, CDR1 is SNHLY and CDR2 is FYNNEI. This CDR3 region has 13 residues. The CDR3 DNA follows: TGTGCCAGCAGTTTTGTAGATGACTCTGCCGCTCACTTT. Protein sequence: CASSFVDDSAAHF.

In this sample, this clonotype turned up many times. V usage is TRBV7-7 and J usage is TRBJ2-6; D gene unclear. The CDR3 contains 13 residues. Germline V lookup: CDR1 SSHAT, CDR2 FNYEAQ (reference sequence). V lost 5 bases, J lost 14 bases, and 16 bases lay in between. The CDR3 loop reads CASSNSTFTILTF. The CDR3 coding sequence is TGTGCCAGCAGCAACTCGACATTCACAATCCTGACTTTC. The complete variable domain, with remaining parts taken from reference TRBV7-7 and TRBJ2-6, reads GAGVSQSPRYKVTKRGQDVTLRCDPISSHATLYWYQQALGQGPEFLTYFNYEAQPDKSGLPSDRFSAERPEGSISTLTIQRTEQRDSAMYRCASSNSTFTILTFGAGSRLTVL.

For this clonotype: One end of the junction varies from germline; a read error may be responsible. The V and J genes are TRBV7-9 and TRBJ1-3; TRBD1 is a possible D gene (6 bases). This CDR3 has 14 amino acids. CDR1 and CDR2 (germline): SEHNR, FQNEAQ (reference sequence). The CDR3 here is CASSGLAGDEQYFF. The CDR3 nucleotides read TGTGCCAGCAGCGGTTTAGCAGGGGACGAGCAGTACTTCTTT.

The chain recombines TRBV29-1 with TRBJ2-7; TRBD1 is a possible D gene (5 bases). Germline CDR1 and CDR2: SQVTM and ANQGSEA. Deletions cut 1 base from V and 2 bases from J, with 12 bases between. There are 14 residues in the CDR3. The CDR3: CSVEAQGRPYEQYF. For the CDR3, the DNA is TGCAGCGTTGAAGCTCAGGGCAGGCCCTACGAGCAGTACTTC.

The rearrangement joins TRBV12-3 or TRBV12-4 to TRBJ1-1; D remains unclear. This CDR3 is 13 amino acids long. V was clipped by 5 bases and J by 5 bases, with 12 bases between them. The CDR3 coding sequence is TGTGCCAGCAGTCTAACCGATGGGACTGAAGCTTTCTTT. Encoded protein: CASSLTDGTEAFF.

Many counts were recorded for this clonotype. The chain has TRBV19 and TRBJ2-5; D gene ambiguous. The length of the CDR3 is 13 residues. Germline assignment: CDR1 LNHDA and CDR2 SQIVND (reference sequence). Trimming cost V 5 bases and J 2 bases, with 9 bases left between them. The CDR3 region is CASSSQTQETQYF. Here the CDR3 DNA reads TGTGCCAGTAGTTCACAAACGCAAGAGACCCAGTACTTC.

The CDR3 here is CASSGTGHPGDQYF. The DNA of the CDR3 is TGTGCCAGCAGCGGAACAGGGCACCCGGGGGACCAGTACTTC. V and J are TRBV7-2 and TRBJ2-5, with D tentatively TRBD1 or TRBD2 (6 bases each). The CDR3 runs to 14 residues. Germline V gene data show CDR1 as SGHTA and CDR2 as FQGNSA. With 5 bases removed from V and 10 bases from J, the gap between germline ends came to 20 bases.